These 2 T cell receptor beta chains originate from one sample sequenced in a study of cytomegalovirus exposure and HLA in healthy donors. PCR employed 60 Vbeta and 13 Jbeta primers. Clones were sequenced by immunoSEQ multiplex PCR, and TCRdb holds only the in-frame ones, with some missing. The sample has some 270,000 clones, around nine tenths seen once. The sequencing sample was made of PBMCs. Every receptor here comes from a girl aged 2-15 years in good health and CMV-seronegative.

The table lists this clone with a count of one. The rearrangement joins TRBV2 to TRBJ2-1; 10 bases are shared with TRBD2. CDR1 and CDR2 from the germline V gene are SNHLY and FYNNEI. The CDR3 spans 15 residues. V gave up 5 bases and J gave up 6 bases; unmatched junction bases: 7. The chain's CDR3 is CASSPGLAVSNEQFF. CDR3 nucleotides: TGTGCCAGCAGTCCAGGACTAGCGGTGTCCAATGAGCAGTTCTTC.

The gene calls are TRBV27 and TRBJ1-2; the D gene is possibly TRBD1 (6 bases). The CDR3 consists of 16 residues. Germline V gene sequence: CDR1 MNHEY, CDR2 SMNVEV (reference sequence). The V and J ends lost 2 bases and 6 bases respectively, with 19 bases between them. The CDR3 coding sequence is TGTGCCAGCAGTTTAATACCCCGTGGGGACATCGATGGCTACACCTTC. It is translated as CASSLIPRGDIDGYTF.